One sample yielded the 3 T cell receptor beta chains listed below, sequenced in a study of CD8+CD57+ T cells in acquired aplastic anemia. The template for TCR beta VDJ and CDR3 sequence profiling was genomic DNA. TCRdb ran MiXCR on the reads and lists one entry per CDR3 protein. Altogether around 180,000 distinct CDR3 sequences are present, around 60% being singletons, with the ten largest covering 45% to 55%. Sample: sorted CD4+, CD8+, or CD8+CD57+ T cells (not recorded which) from PBMCs. The receptors originated from a human donor in good health.

This clonotype was seen ten or more times. The chain couples TRBV5-8 to TRBJ2-7; D gene uncertain. Germline assignment: CDR1 SGHTS and CDR2 YDEGEE. This CDR3 comprises 14 residues. Trimming took 4 bases from V and 0 from J, leaving 11 bases between them. The CDR3 coding sequence is TGTGCCAGCAGCCCCTTGGACGACTCCTACGAGCAGTACTTC. This gives the protein CASSPLDDSYEQYF.

This clonotype was detected many times. The rearrangement joins TRBV10-1 to TRBJ1-5; 9 nucleotides align to TRBD1. The CDR3 sequence is 16 residues long. CDR1 is WNHNN and CDR2 is SYGVQD in the germline V gene (reference sequence). V dropped 4 bases and J dropped 3; count of bases not matched to a gene: 7. The CDR3 is CASSVWDRAPNQPQHF. The CDR3 DNA sequence: TGCGCCAGCAGTGTTTGGGACAGGGCTCCCAATCAGCCCCAGCATTTT.

V gene TRBV24-1 combines with J gene TRBJ2-7; 9 bases map to TRBD1. The CDR3 length is 15 residues. The V gene's germline CDR1 is KGHDR and CDR2 SFDVKD. V shed 1 base and J 4 bases; nucleotides not matched to a gene: 4. The CDR3 loop is CATSDFGTGLYEQYF. Here the CDR3 DNA reads TGTGCCACCAGTGATTTTGGGACAGGGCTTTACGAGCAGTACTTC.